These 8 T cell receptor beta chains came from one sample sequenced in a study of blood T cell repertoires in COVID-19. The table came from immunoSEQ multiplex PCR; TCRdb's copy has only in-frame clones and leaves some out. The table has around 300,000 clones, around 89% seen once. The sequenced sample was PBMCs or T cells enriched from blood (not recorded which). Receptors were obtained from a woman aged 45 to 65 who had recovered from COVID-19.

The sample holds one count of this clone. This rearrangement joins TRBV5-5 to TRBJ2-7; D might be TRBD1 (5 bases). Germline V gives CDR1 SGHKS, CDR2 YYEKEE (reference sequence). Between the trimmed V and J ends, which lost 2 bases and 2 bases, there was a span of 17 bases. This CDR3 is built from 16 residues. CDR3 bases: TGTGCCAGCAGCTTAGTTGGGGCCTCCCCTACCTACGAGCAGTACTTC. Translated, it gives CASSLVGASPTYEQYF.

This clone turned up a few times. The gene calls are TRBV6-5 and TRBJ2-2; D gene ambiguous. This CDR3 spans 13 amino acids. Trimming removed 2 bases from V and 4 bases from J, with 5 bases in between. Germline V gives CDR1 MNHEY, CDR2 SVGAGI. The CDR3 region is CASSYGPTGELFF. CDR3 DNA: TGTGCCAGCAGTTACGGGCCCACCGGGGAGCTGTTTTTT.

This chain links TRBV2 with TRBJ1-6; TRBD1 agrees at 8 bases. V was clipped by 3 bases and J by 10 bases; unmatched bases: 8. The CDR3 is 15 residues long. CDR1 is SNHLY and CDR2 is FYNNEI in the germline V gene. The CDR3 nucleotides are TGTGCCAGCAGTGACGACAGGACAGGGACCTCACCCCTCCACTTT. As protein: CASSDDRTGTSPLHF.

The V gene is TRBV4-1, the J gene TRBJ1-6; D ambiguous. V shed 0 bases and J shed 9 bases, with 15 bases lying between them. Germline-derived CDR1 and CDR2 are MGHRA and YSYEKL. The CDR3 is 16 residues long. Here the CDR3 reads CASSQDLEVRISPLHF. CDR3 nucleotide sequence: TGCGCCAGCAGCCAAGATCTGGAGGTCAGGATTTCACCCCTCCACTTT.

The J gene is TRBJ2-1, the V gene TRBV18; 7 nucleotides align to TRBD1. The V gene end was trimmed by 3 bases and the J gene end by 6 bases; junction bases not matched to a gene: 5. The length of the CDR3 is 14 residues. Germline values: CDR1 KGHSH, CDR2 LQKENI. CDR3 in amino acids: CASSPRQGSNEQFF. The CDR3 DNA reads as TGTGCCAGCTCACCGAGACAGGGATCCAATGAGCAGTTCTTC.

This sequence joins TRBV20-1 and TRBJ1-5; 7 bases map to TRBD1. Unmatched junction bases numbered 11, after V lost 3 bases and J lost 6 bases. CDR1 is DFQATT, CDR2 SNEGSKA, per germline (reference sequence). The CDR3 extends over 15 amino acids. CDR3 DNA: TGCAGTGCTAGTGAAACAGGGGAATCCGGTCAGCCCCAGCATTTT. Translation gives CSASETGESGQPQHF.

The rearrangement links TRBV2 to TRBJ1-1, with a weak D call TRBD1 (6 bases). V lost 6 bases and J lost 5, with 19 bases in between. The CDR3 is 15 amino acids. CDR1 and CDR2 (germline): SNHLY, FYNNEI. The CDR3 DNA is TGTGCCAGCAGGCAGGGGATTTCGATTCAAACTGAAGCTTTCTTT. It yields the protein CASRQGISIQTEAFF.

This rearrangement joins TRBV6-6 to TRBJ1-1; possible D gene TRBD1, 6 bases. The CDR3 extends over 14 amino acids. V lost 6 bases to trimming and J lost 0 bases, with 11 bases between them. The V gene's germline CDR1 is MNHNY and CDR2 SVGAGI (reference sequence). CDR3 sequence reads: CASSLQGMNTEAFF. The CDR3 DNA reads TGTGCCAGCAGCCTACAGGGCATGAACACTGAAGCTTTCTTT.